The 4 T cell receptor beta chains given below trace back to one sample, sequenced in a study of blood T cell repertoires in COVID-19. Sequenced by immunoSEQ multiplex PCR; TCRdb stores in-frame clones only, minus some. The sample has around 200,000 clones, 88% seen once. Sequences were obtained from peripheral blood. The receptor source for this set is a man aged 35-49 years with acute or convalescent COVID-19.

The chain uses TRBV5-6 and TRBJ1-1; D might be TRBD1 (5 bases). V was cut by 3 bases and J by 6 bases, with 9 bases left in between. This CDR3 region has 12 residues. Looked up from germline, CDR1 is SGHDT and CDR2 is YYEEEE. The CDR3, as DNA: TGTGCCAGCAGCTCTGACAGCGCTGAAGCTTTCTTT. Protein sequence: CASSSDSAEAFF.

The chain couples TRBV5-1 to TRBJ2-5; unclear D gene. Germline V gene lookup returns CDR1 SGHRS and CDR2 YFSETQ. V lost 4 bases to trimming and J lost 2 bases, with 21 bases between them. The CDR3 runs to 17 residues. As DNA, the CDR3 is TGCGCCAGCAGCCCTGACTCCCCTTGGAAGGTTCAAGAGACCCAGTACTTC. Its protein is CASSPDSPWKVQETQYF.

The J gene is TRBJ1-2, the V gene TRBV29-1; D is perhaps TRBD1 (6 bases). Between the trimmed V and J ends, which lost 3 bases and 4 bases, there was a span of 21 bases. Germline V gives CDR1 SQVTM, CDR2 ANQGSEA. CDR3 length equals 16 residues. CDR3 protein: CSVDTGLTPPFYGYTF. The CDR3, as DNA: TGCAGCGTTGACACAGGGTTAACACCCCCTTTCTATGGCTACACCTTC.

The gene calls are TRBV28 and TRBJ2-1; 10 bases fit TRBD1. The CDR3 is 15 residues long. V was clipped by 6 bases and J by 8 bases; unmatched bases: 10. Germline loops: CDR1 MDHEN, CDR2 SYDVKM. This chain's CDR3 is CASRLLLGQGYEQFF. Written as DNA, the CDR3 is TGTGCCAGCAGGCTGCTGCTGGGACAGGGGTATGAGCAGTTCTTC.